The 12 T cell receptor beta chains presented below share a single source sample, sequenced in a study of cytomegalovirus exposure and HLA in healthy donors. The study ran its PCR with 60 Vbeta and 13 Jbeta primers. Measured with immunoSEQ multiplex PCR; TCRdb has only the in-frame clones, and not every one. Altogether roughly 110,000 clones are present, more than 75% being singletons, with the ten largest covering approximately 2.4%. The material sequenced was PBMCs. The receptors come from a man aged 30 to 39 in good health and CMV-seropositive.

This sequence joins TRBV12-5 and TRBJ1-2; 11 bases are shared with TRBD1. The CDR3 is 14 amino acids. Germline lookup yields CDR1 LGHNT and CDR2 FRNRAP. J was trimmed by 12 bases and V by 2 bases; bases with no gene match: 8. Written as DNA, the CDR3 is TGTGCTAGTGGTTTGAGCGGGACAGGGGGGGGTAACACCTTC. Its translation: CASGLSGTGGGNTF.

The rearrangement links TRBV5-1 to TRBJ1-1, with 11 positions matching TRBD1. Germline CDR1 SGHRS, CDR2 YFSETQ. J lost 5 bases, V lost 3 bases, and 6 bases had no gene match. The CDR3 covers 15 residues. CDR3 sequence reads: CASSYGQGASTEAFF. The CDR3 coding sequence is TGCGCCAGCAGCTATGGACAGGGGGCTAGTACTGAAGCTTTCTTT. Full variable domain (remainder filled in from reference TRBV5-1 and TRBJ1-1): KAGVTQTPRYLIKTRGQQVTLSCSPISGHRSVSWYQQTPGQGLQFLFEYFSETQRNKGNFPGRFSGRQFSNSRSEMNVSTLELGDSALYLCASSYGQGASTEAFFGQGTRLTVV.

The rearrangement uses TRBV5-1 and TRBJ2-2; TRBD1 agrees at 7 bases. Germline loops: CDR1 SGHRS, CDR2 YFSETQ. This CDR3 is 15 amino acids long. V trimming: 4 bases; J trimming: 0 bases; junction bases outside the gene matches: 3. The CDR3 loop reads CASSRTGANTGELFF. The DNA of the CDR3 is TGCGCCAGCAGCCGAACAGGGGCGAACACCGGGGAGCTGTTTTTT.

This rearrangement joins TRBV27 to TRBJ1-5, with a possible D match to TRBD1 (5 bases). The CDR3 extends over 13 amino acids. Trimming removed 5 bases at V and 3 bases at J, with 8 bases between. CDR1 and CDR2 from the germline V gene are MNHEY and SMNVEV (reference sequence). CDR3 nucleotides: TGTGCCAGCAGTGACAGTCACAATCAGCCCCAGCATTTT. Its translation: CASSDSHNQPQHF.

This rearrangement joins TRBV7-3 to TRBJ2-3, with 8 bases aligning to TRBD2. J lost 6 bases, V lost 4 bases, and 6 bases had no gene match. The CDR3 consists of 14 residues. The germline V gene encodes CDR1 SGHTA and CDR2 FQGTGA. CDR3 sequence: CASSSAGALDTQYF. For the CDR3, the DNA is TGTGCCAGCAGCTCAGCGGGGGCATTGGATACGCAGTATTTT. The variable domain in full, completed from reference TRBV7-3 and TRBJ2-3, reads GAGVSQTPSNKVTEKGKYVELRCDPISGHTALYWYRQSLGQGPEFLIYFQGTGAADDSGLPNDRFFAVRPEGSVSTLKIQRTERGDSAVYLCASSSAGALDTQYFGPGTRLTVL.

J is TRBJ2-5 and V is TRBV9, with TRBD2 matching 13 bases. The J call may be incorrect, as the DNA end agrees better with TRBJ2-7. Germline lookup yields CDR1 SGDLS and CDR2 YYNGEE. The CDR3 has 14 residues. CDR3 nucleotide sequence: TGTGCCAGCAGCGTGACTAGCGGGGGGAACGAGCAGTACTTC. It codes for CASSVTSGGNEQYF.

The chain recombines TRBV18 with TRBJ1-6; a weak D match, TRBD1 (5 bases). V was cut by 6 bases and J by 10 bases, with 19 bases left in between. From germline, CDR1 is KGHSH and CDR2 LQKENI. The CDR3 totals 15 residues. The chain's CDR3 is CASSAGQDKLSPLHF. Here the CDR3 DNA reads TGTGCCAGCTCCGCAGGGCAGGATAAACTATCACCCCTCCACTTT.

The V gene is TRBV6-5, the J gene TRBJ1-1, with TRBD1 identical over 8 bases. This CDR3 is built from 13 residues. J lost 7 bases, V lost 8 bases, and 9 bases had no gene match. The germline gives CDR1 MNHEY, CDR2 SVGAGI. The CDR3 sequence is CASRGQGAIEAFF. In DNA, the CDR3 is TGTGCCAGCCGTGGTCAGGGGGCAATTGAAGCTTTCTTT.

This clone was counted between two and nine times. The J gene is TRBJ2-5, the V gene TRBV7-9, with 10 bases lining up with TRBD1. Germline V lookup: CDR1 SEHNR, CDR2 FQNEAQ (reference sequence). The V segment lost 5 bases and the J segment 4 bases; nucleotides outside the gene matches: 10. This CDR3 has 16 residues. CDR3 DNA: TGTGCCAGCAGCCCCGGACAGGGGGGCGTCGGAGAGACCCAGTACTTC. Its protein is CASSPGQGGVGETQYF.

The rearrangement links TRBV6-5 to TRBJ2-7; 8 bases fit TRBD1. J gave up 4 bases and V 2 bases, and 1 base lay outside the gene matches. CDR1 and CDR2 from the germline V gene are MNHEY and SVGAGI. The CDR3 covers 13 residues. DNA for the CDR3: TGTGCCAGCAGTTACGACAGGGGTTACGAGCAGTACTTC. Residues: CASSYDRGYEQYF.

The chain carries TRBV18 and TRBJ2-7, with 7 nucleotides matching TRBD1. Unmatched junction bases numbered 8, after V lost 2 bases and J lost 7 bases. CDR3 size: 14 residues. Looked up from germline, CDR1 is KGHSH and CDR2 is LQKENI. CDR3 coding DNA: TGTGCCAGCTCACCATTGGCAGGGGGTGAAGAGCAGTACTTC. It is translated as CASSPLAGGEEQYF. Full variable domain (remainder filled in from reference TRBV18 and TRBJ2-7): NAGVMQNPRHLVRRRGQEARLRCSPMKGHSHVYWYRQLPEEGLKFMVYLQKENIIDESGMPKERFSAEFPKEGPSILRIQQVVRGDSAAYFCASSPLAGGEEQYFGPGTRLTVT.

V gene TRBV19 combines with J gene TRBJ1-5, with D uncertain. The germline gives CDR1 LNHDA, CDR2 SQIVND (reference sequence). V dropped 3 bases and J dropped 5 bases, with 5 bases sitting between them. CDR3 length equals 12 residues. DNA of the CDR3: TGTGCCAGTAGTATCTTAGATCAGCCCCAGCATTTT. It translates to CASSILDQPQHF. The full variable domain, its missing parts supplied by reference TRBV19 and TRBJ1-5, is DGGITQSPKYLFRKEGQNVTLSCEQNLNHDAMYWYRQDPGQGLRLIYYSQIVNDFQKGDIAEGYSVSREKKESFPLTVTSAQKNPTAFYLCASSILDQPQHFGDGTRLSIL.